Presented here are 10 T cell receptor beta chains from one specimen sequenced in a study of molecular identifiers for immune sequencing clone quantification. TCRdb recomputed calls from the PCR reads with MiXCR, one row per CDR3 protein. The sample has approximately 630,000 distinct CDR3 sequences, about 25% seen once. Sequences were obtained from naive CD8+ T cells from blood, with Jurkat cell RNA spiked in. Subset in this sample: FACS-sorted CD8+CD4-CCR7+CD45RA+ naive T cells. Receptors were obtained from a human donor in good health. Some libraries in this study had Jurkat cell RNA spiked in.

The sample holds a few counts of this clonotype. The V and J genes are TRBV5-5 and TRBJ1-6; D gene unclear. The CDR3 runs 14 residues. Germline-derived CDR1 and CDR2 are SGHKS and YYEKEE (reference sequence). V dropped 3 bases and J dropped 6 bases, with 10 bases sitting between them. CDR3 region: CASSSTDRNSPLHF. The CDR3, as DNA: TGTGCCAGCAGCTCGACGGATCGTAATTCACCCCTCCACTTT.

This chain uses TRBV20-1 with TRBJ2-3; 7 bases fit TRBD1. The V gene's germline CDR1 is DFQATT and CDR2 SNEGSKA (reference sequence). Trimming cost V 3 bases and J 2 bases; bases outside gene matches: 11. There are 16 residues in the CDR3. As DNA, the CDR3 is TGCAGTGCTAGCAGCCCGGACAGGCCAAACACAGATACGCAGTATTTT. This translates into CSASSPDRPNTDTQYF.

This clonotype was seen a few times. The gene calls are TRBV29-1 and TRBJ2-3; 7 bases agree with TRBD2. V lost 4 bases and J lost 14; bases outside the gene matches: 6. CDR1 SQVTM and CDR2 ANQGSEA come from the germline V gene. This CDR3 comprises 10 residues. CDR3 amino acids: CSVGGLETYF. CDR3 sequence (DNA): TGCAGCGTTGGAGGACTAGAAACGTATTTT.

About this clonotype: Mismatch with germline at one junction end may stem from a read error. The chain links TRBV12-3 or TRBV12-4 to TRBJ2-7, with 9 bases aligning to TRBD1. This CDR3 has 15 residues. Here the CDR3 reads CAGSAPGTGSYEQYF. The CDR3 DNA follows: TGTGCCGGCAGTGCCCCCGGGACAGGGTCTTACGAGCAGTACTTC.

This clonotype has a count of ten or more. J is TRBJ2-3 and V is TRBV7-9; either TRBD1 or TRBD2 may fit D (7 bases each). V lost 2 bases to trimming and J lost 4 bases, with 16 bases between them. This CDR3 comprises 16 residues. CDR1 is SEHNR, CDR2 FQNEAQ, per germline (reference sequence). CDR3 sequence reads: CASSLNFQGGADTQYF. CDR3 nucleotides: TGTGCCAGCAGCTTAAACTTCCAGGGGGGGGCAGATACGCAGTATTTT.

This clonotype was counted ten times or more. CDR3 DNA: TGCGCCAGCAGCCGGGGACAGGGGGCGACTGAAGCTTTCTTT. This gives the protein CASSRGQGATEAFF. The chain links TRBV4-1 to TRBJ1-1; TRBD1 matches at 12 bases. The CDR3 totals 14 residues. CDR1 and CDR2 from the germline V gene are MGHRA and YSYEKL. The V and J ends lost 4 bases and 5 bases, in that order; junction bases with no gene match: 2.

The chain carries TRBV19 and TRBJ2-7; TRBD2 aligns across 14 bases. The CDR3 covers 16 residues. Per the germline V gene, CDR1 is LNHDA and CDR2 is SQIVND (reference sequence). The CDR3 region has the DNA TGTACCAATAGTACGTCCGGGACTAGCGGGGGTTACGAGCAGTACTTC. Its translation: CTNSTSGTSGGYEQYF.

The CDR3 region is CASSPRTGANIQYF. CDR3 sequence (DNA): TGCGCCAGCAGCCCCCGGACAGGGGCAAACATTCAGTACTTC. This chain joins TRBV4-3 and TRBJ2-4; 9 nucleotides align to TRBD1. Per the germline V gene, CDR1 is LGHNA and CDR2 is YSLEER. V lost 4 bases, J lost 6 bases, and 4 bases stayed unmatched. This CDR3 comprises 14 residues.

On this clonotype: The final CDR3 position lacks the conserved phenylalanine or tryptophan, pointing to a likely read error. The chain employs TRBV7-8 and TRBJ2-1; D gene uncertain. CDR1 is SGHVS, CDR2 FQNEAQ, per germline. The CDR3 loop spans 16 amino acids. The CDR3, as DNA: TGCGCCAGCAGCTTAGTTGTACCGGTTACCTACAATGAGCAGTTCCTC. Protein sequence: CASSLVVPVTYNEQFL.

This clonotype has ten or more counts. CDR3 sequence: CSARGGLGTDTQYF. CDR3 coding DNA: TGCAGTGCTAGGGGGGGACTCGGCACAGATACGCAGTATTTT. The rearrangement links TRBV20-1 to TRBJ2-3; maybe TRBD2 (6 bases). The CDR3 loop spans 14 amino acids. Looked up from germline, CDR1 is DFQATT and CDR2 is SNEGSKA (reference sequence). V lost 3 bases and J 1 base, leaving 11 bases between the germline ends.